This T cell receptor (beta chain) was recovered during a study of blood T cell repertoires in COVID-19. This clone was recorded once. Assay used: immunoSEQ multiplex PCR; TCRdb lists only in-frame clones, some missing. The sample has a few hundred thousand clones; more than 75% are singletons. CDR1 and CDR2 (germline): SEHNR, FQNEAQ (reference sequence). V gave up 9 bases and J gave up 0 bases, with 9 bases separating them. This CDR3 has 14 amino acids. The rearrangement uses TRBV7-9 and TRBJ2-6, with D possibly being TRBD1 (5 bases). This receptor was obtained from a woman aged 35 to 49 with acute COVID-19. The source material was PBMCs or T cells enriched from blood (not recorded which). CDR3 DNA: TGTGCCAGAGACACAGGCTCTGGGGCCAACGTCCTGACTTTC. Protein product: CARDTGSGANVLTF.